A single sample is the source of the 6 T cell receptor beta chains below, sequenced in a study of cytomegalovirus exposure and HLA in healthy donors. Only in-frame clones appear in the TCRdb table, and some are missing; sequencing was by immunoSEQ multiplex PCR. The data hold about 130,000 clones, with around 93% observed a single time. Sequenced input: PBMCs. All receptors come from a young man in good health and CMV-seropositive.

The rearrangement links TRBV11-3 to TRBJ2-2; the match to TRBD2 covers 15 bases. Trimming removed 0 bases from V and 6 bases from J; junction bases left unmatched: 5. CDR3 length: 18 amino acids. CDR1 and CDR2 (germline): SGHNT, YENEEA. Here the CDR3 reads CASSLDPGLAGGAGELFF. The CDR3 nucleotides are TGTGCCAGCAGCTTAGACCCCGGACTAGCGGGAGGGGCCGGGGAGCTGTTTTTT. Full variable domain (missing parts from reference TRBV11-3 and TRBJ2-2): EAGVVQSPRYKIIEKKQPVAFWCNPISGHNTLYWYLQNLGQGPELLIRYENEEAVDDSQLPKDRFSAERLKGVDSTLKIQPAELGDSAVYLCASSLDPGLAGGAGELFFGEGSRLTVL.

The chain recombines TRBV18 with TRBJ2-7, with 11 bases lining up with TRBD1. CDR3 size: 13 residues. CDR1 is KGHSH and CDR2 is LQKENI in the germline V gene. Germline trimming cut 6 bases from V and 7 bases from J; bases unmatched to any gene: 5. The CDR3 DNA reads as TGTGCCAGCTCCCCGGGACAGGGGGATGAGCAGTACTTC. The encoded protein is CASSPGQGDEQYF. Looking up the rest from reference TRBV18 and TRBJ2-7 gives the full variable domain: NAGVMQNPRHLVRRRGQEARLRCSPMKGHSHVYWYRQLPEEGLKFMVYLQKENIIDESGMPKERFSAEFPKEGPSILRIQQVVRGDSAAYFCASSPGQGDEQYFGPGTRLTVT.

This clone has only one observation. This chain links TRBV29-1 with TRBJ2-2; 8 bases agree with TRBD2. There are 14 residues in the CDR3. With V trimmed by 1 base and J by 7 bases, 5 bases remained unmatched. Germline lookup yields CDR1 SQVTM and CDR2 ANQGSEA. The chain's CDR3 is CSVEAGGTFGELFF. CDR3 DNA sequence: TGCAGCGTTGAAGCGGGAGGGACCTTCGGGGAGCTGTTTTTT.

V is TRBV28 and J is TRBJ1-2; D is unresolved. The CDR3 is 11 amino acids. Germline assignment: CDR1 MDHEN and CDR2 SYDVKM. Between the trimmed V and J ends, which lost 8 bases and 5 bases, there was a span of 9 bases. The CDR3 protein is CASSQDYGYTF. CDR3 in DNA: TGTGCCAGCTCCCAGGATTATGGCTACACCTTC.

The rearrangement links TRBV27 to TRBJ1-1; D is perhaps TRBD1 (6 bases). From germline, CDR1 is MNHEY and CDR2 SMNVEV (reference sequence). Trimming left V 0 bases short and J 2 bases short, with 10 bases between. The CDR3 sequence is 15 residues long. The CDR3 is CASSLSGRGNTEAFF. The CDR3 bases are TGTGCCAGCAGTTTATCGGGCAGGGGTAACACTGAAGCTTTCTTT.

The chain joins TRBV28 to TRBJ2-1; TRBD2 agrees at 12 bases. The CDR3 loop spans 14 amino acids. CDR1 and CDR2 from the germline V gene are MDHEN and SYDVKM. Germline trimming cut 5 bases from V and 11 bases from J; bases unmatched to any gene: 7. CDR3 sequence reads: CASSRLAGALQQFF. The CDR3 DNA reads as TGTGCCAGCAGTCGACTAGCGGGAGCGCTGCAGCAGTTCTTC.